Listed below are T cell receptor beta chains from one sample, sequenced in a study of beta chain features in type 1 diabetes. Repertoires were generated with immunoSEQ multiplex PCR, while TCRdb's copy carries only in-frame clones and drops some. The sample contains 350,000 to 450,000 clones, more than 12% of which appear only once. Sequencing input: naive CD4+ T cells from blood. The receptors come from a woman younger than 35 in good health. The CDR3 runs from the conserved cysteine through the conserved F or W. The order of the fields is V gene, clone size, D gene, J gene, CDR3 protein, CDR3 DNA. A D gene is named only where the DNA matches it firmly. Clone size is shown for a subset of rows, as once, few, many or a class of expanded clone.

V: TRBV5-1
size: few
D: NA
J: TRBJ2-1
CDR3: CASSWAPPSYRGLTNEQFF
DNA: TGCGCCAGCAGCTGGGCCCCCCCTAGTTACCGCGGACTTACCAATGAGCAGTTCTTC

V: TRBV4-2
size: NA
D: TRBD2
J: TRBJ2-5
CDR3: CASSPGGAGETQYF
DNA: TGTGCCAGCAGCCCGGGGGGGGCAGGGGAGACCCAGTACTTC

V: TRBV18
size: NA
D: NA
J: TRBJ1-5
CDR3: CASSPSDSINQPQHF
DNA: TGTGCCAGCTCACCTTCGGACAGCATCAATCAGCCCCAGCATTTT

V: TRBV18
size: NA
D: TRBD1
J: TRBJ1-2
CDR3: CASSTRQGSDYGYTF
DNA: TGTGCCAGCTCAACTCGACAGGGTTCCGACTATGGCTACACCTTC

V: TRBV30
size: few
D: TRBD2
J: TRBJ2-1
CDR3: CAWTPGLAGVDEQFF
DNA: TGTGCCTGGACCCCGGGACTAGCGGGAGTCGATGAGCAGTTCTTC

V: TRBV5-1
size: NA
D: NA
J: TRBJ2-5
CDR3: CASSFIGGEDQETQYF
DNA: TGCGCCAGCAGCTTTATCGGGGGAGAGGATCAAGAGACCCAGTACTTC

V: TRBV19
size: NA
D: TRBD2
J: TRBJ2-5
CDR3: CASSLKTSGRQTQYF
DNA: TGTGCCAGTAGTCTTAAGACTAGCGGGAGACAGACCCAGTACTTC

V: TRBV29-1
size: few
D: NA
J: TRBJ2-2
CDR3: CSVGVAGRSGGELFF
DNA: TGCAGCGTTGGGGTGGCCGGGAGAAGCGGCGGGGAGCTGTTTTTT

V: TRBV13
size: NA
D: NA
J: TRBJ2-3
CDR3: CASSRLSRGTDTQYF
DNA: TGTGCCAGCAGCCGTCTCTCGCGGGGCACAGATACGCAGTATTTT

V: TRBV29-1
size: NA
D: NA
J: TRBJ2-1
CDR3: CSVEGGAEAYNEQFF
DNA: TGCAGCGTTGAAGGGGGAGCGGAGGCCTACAATGAGCAGTTCTTC

V: TRBV10-2
size: NA
D: NA
J: TRBJ1-2
CDR3: CASSDSYGYTF
DNA: TGCGCCAGCAGTGATTCTTATGGCTACACCTTC

V: TRBV29-1
size: NA
D: TRBD1
J: TRBJ2-7
CDR3: CSVDGGQGFEQYF
DNA: TGCAGCGTTGACGGGGGACAGGGGTTCGAGCAGTACTTC

V: TRBV30
size: NA
D: NA
J: TRBJ2-3
CDR3: CAWATELTDTQYF
DNA: TGTGCCTGGGCCACGGAGCTCACAGATACGCAGTATTTT

V: TRBV28
size: NA
D: NA
J: TRBJ1-5
CDR3: CASSSRAKPQHF
DNA: TGTGCCAGCAGTTCCAGGGCCAAGCCCCAGCATTTT

V: TRBV18
size: few
D: TRBD1
J: TRBJ1-2
CDR3: CASSSLTQGNYGYTF
DNA: TGTGCCAGCTCATCCCTGACACAGGGGAACTATGGCTACACCTTC

V: TRBV30
size: few
D: NA
J: TRBJ1-2
CDR3: CAWSVRSRGYGYTF
DNA: TGTGCCTGGAGTGTACGGAGCAGGGGCTATGGCTACACCTTC

V: TRBV19
size: few
D: TRBD2
J: TRBJ2-1
CDR3: CASSASGRRNEQFF
DNA: TGTGCCAGTAGTGCTAGCGGGAGGCGCAATGAGCAGTTCTTC

V: TRBV7-3
size: NA
D: NA
J: TRBJ2-3
CDR3: CASRYSGTDTQYF
DNA: TGTGCCAGCAGATATTCCGGCACAGATACGCAGTATTTT

V: TRBV4-1
size: few
D: TRBD2
J: TRBJ2-1
CDR3: CASRIAGGPYNEQFF
DNA: TGCGCCAGCAGAATAGCGGGAGGGCCCTACAATGAGCAGTTCTTC

V: TRBV29-1
size: NA
D: NA
J: TRBJ2-7
CDR3: CSIWRPGAYEQYF
DNA: TGCAGCATATGGCGGCCAGGGGCCTACGAGCAGTACTTC

V: TRBV5-1
size: NA
D: TRBD2
J: TRBJ2-5
CDR3: CASSRLAGDLSPTLKTQYF
DNA: TGCGCCAGCAGCAGGCTAGCGGGAGATCTGAGTCCCACTCTTAAGACCCAGTACTTC

V: TRBV19
size: NA
D: TRBD2
J: TRBJ2-3
CDR3: CASKAAGVSDTQYF
DNA: TGTGCCAGTAAGGCAGCGGGAGTGTCAGATACGCAGTATTTT

V: TRBV4-1
size: few
D: NA
J: TRBJ1-2
CDR3: CASSQEFYREDGYTF
DNA: TGCGCCAGCAGCCAAGAGTTTTACCGGGAGGATGGCTACACCTTC

V: TRBV7-2
size: NA
D: TRBD1
J: TRBJ2-7
CDR3: CASSTTGTGDYEQYF
DNA: TGTGCCAGCAGCACCACGGGAACAGGGGACTACGAGCAGTACTTC

V: TRBV7-8
size: few
D: TRBD2
J: TRBJ2-1
CDR3: CASSLGTLAGGRNEQFF
DNA: TGTGCCAGCAGCTTAGGGACACTAGCGGGAGGGAGGAATGAGCAGTTCTTC

V: TRBV9
size: few
D: NA
J: TRBJ2-1
CDR3: CASSVVSSLYNEQFF
DNA: TGTGCCAGCAGCGTAGTATCGAGCCTATACAATGAGCAGTTCTTC

V: TRBV7-9
size: few
D: NA
J: TRBJ2-1
CDR3: CASSLVLDEQFF
DNA: TGTGCCAGCAGCTTGGTTCTAGATGAGCAGTTCTTC

V: TRBV30
size: few
D: NA
J: TRBJ2-5
CDR3: CAWSGRRHQETQYF
DNA: TGTGCCTGGAGTGGGAGGAGGCATCAAGAGACCCAGTACTTC

V: TRBV13
size: NA
D: TRBD2
J: TRBJ2-7
CDR3: CASSLARLATYEQYF
DNA: TGTGCCAGCAGCTTGGCCAGACTAGCGACCTACGAGCAGTACTTC

V: TRBV7-7
size: NA
D: NA
J: TRBJ2-5
CDR3: CASSPQETQYF
DNA: TGTGCCAGCAGCCCACAAGAGACCCAGTACTTC

V: TRBV7-6
size: few
D: TRBD1
J: TRBJ1-1
CDR3: CASNRGLGNTEAFF
DNA: TGTGCCAGCAACAGGGGGCTGGGGAACACTGAAGCTTTCTTT

V: TRBV11-2
size: few
D: NA
J: TRBJ2-1
CDR3: CASTLRRWDNEQFF
DNA: TGTGCCAGCACATTGAGGCGCTGGGACAATGAGCAGTTCTTC

V: TRBV6-5
size: NA
D: NA
J: TRBJ2-5
CDR3: CASSSRLVQETQYF
DNA: TGTGCCAGCAGTTCCCGACTAGTTCAAGAGACCCAGTACTTC

V: TRBV29-1
size: few
D: NA
J: TRBJ2-7
CDR3: CSVDGGAYEQYF
DNA: TGCAGCGTTGACGGCGGAGCCTACGAGCAGTACTTC

V: TRBV7-3
size: NA
D: NA
J: TRBJ2-1
CDR3: CASSLGRDRNNEQFF
DNA: TGTGCCAGCAGCTTAGGCCGGGATAGGAACAATGAGCAGTTCTTC

V: TRBV7-2
size: few
D: TRBD2
J: TRBJ2-3
CDR3: CASSRTSGRGSDTQYF
DNA: TGTGCCAGCAGCCGGACTAGCGGGAGAGGGTCAGATACGCAGTATTTT

V: TRBV4-1
size: NA
D: NA
J: TRBJ2-3
CDR3: CASSPGTPFTDTQYF
DNA: TGCGCCAGCAGCCCCGGGACTCCTTTCACAGATACGCAGTATTTT

V: TRBV14
size: NA
D: NA
J: TRBJ1-1
CDR3: CASSLSMNTEAFF
DNA: TGTGCCAGCAGCCTGAGTATGAACACTGAAGCTTTCTTT

V: TRBV29-1
size: NA
D: NA
J: TRBJ2-7
CDR3: CSVEDRGSRGTYEQYF
DNA: TGCAGCGTTGAAGATCGGGGGTCCAGGGGGACCTACGAGCAGTACTTC

V: TRBV27
size: NA
D: NA
J: TRBJ2-7
CDR3: CASSLRRAYEQYF
DNA: TGTGCCAGCAGTCTCCGCCGGGCCTACGAGCAGTACTTC

V: TRBV7-2
size: NA
D: TRBD2
J: TRBJ2-2
CDR3: CASSVPGLASTGELFF
DNA: TGTGCCAGCAGCGTTCCGGGACTAGCGTCCACCGGGGAGCTGTTTTTT

V: TRBV25-1
size: NA
D: NA
J: TRBJ2-5
CDR3: CASSDSVTETQYF
DNA: TGTGCCAGCAGTGACAGCGTGACGGAGACCCAGTACTTC

V: TRBV5-6
size: NA
D: NA
J: TRBJ1-2
CDR3: CASSLTVGYGYTF
DNA: TGTGCCAGCAGCTTGACAGTAGGTTATGGCTACACCTTC

V: TRBV27
size: NA
D: NA
J: TRBJ2-7
CDR3: CASPSYEQYF
DNA: TGTGCCAGCCCGTCCTACGAGCAGTACTTC

V: TRBV6-5
size: few
D: NA
J: TRBJ1-1
CDR3: CASSYPRHNTEAFF
DNA: TGTGCCAGCAGTTACCCCAGACATAACACTGAAGCTTTCTTT

V: TRBV30
size: NA
D: NA
J: TRBJ2-7
CDR3: CAWDNDLGQYF
DNA: TGTGCCTGGGACAACGATTTAGGGCAGTACTTC

V: TRBV28
size: NA
D: NA
J: TRBJ1-5
CDR3: CASSLFAGERSQPQHF
DNA: TGTGCCAGCAGTTTATTCGCAGGGGAAAGAAGTCAGCCCCAGCATTTT

V: TRBV29-1
size: few
D: TRBD2
J: TRBJ2-5
CDR3: CSALRASGRLGETQYF
DNA: TGCAGCGCCCTAAGGGCTAGCGGGCGCTTAGGAGAGACCCAGTACTTC

V: TRBV7-8
size: few
D: TRBD2
J: TRBJ2-1
CDR3: CASSPRGSGSWYNEQFF
DNA: TGTGCCAGCAGCCCACGAGGGAGCGGGAGCTGGTACAATGAGCAGTTCTTC

V: TRBV5-1
size: few
D: TRBD2
J: TRBJ2-5
CDR3: CASSLGLAGVAETQYF
DNA: TGCGCCAGCAGCTTGGGACTAGCGGGAGTGGCAGAGACCCAGTACTTC

V: TRBV7-8
size: NA
D: NA
J: TRBJ1-5
CDR3: CASSWTSVLSNNQPQHF
DNA: TGTGCCAGCAGCTGGACATCGGTCCTCAGCAACAATCAGCCCCAGCATTTT

V: TRBV30
size: NA
D: NA
J: TRBJ1-1
CDR3: CAWIGSAAPGAAEAFF
DNA: TGTGCCTGGATTGGATCAGCCGCTCCTGGCGCGGCTGAAGCTTTCTTT

V: TRBV4-3
size: few
D: TRBD2
J: TRBJ2-1
CDR3: CASSVSGRGYNEQFF
DNA: TGCGCCAGCAGCGTTAGCGGGAGGGGATACAATGAGCAGTTCTTC

V: TRBV7-6
size: NA
D: TRBD2
J: TRBJ2-7
CDR3: CASSLGASGSYEQYF
DNA: TGTGCCAGCAGCTTAGGAGCTAGCGGGAGCTACGAGCAGTACTTC